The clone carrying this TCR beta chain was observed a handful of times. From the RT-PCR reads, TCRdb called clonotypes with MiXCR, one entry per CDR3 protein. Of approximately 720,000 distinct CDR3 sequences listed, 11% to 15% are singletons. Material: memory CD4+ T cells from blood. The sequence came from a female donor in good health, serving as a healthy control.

CDR3 sequence reads: CASSVGALMGADTQYF. The CDR3 nucleotides read TGTGCCAGCAGCGTAGGTGCCCTGATGGGCGCAGATACGCAGTATTTT. The V call is TRBV9, the J call TRBJ2-3; D gene ambiguous. Germline assignment: CDR1 SGDLS and CDR2 YYNGEE. CDR3 size: 16 residues. Trimming stripped 0 bases from V and 4 bases from J, with 15 bases between.